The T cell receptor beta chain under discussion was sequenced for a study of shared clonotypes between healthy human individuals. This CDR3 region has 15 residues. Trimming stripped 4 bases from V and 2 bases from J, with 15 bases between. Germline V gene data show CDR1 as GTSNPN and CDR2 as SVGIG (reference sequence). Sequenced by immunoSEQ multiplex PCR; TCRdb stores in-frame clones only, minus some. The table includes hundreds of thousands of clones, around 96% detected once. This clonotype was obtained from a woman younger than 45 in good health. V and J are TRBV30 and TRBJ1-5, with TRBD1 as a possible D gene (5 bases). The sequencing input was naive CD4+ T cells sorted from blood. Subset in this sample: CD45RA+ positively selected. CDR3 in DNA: TGTGCCTGGAACTCGCCGGGGGGTGGCAATCAGCCCCAGCATTTT. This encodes CAWNSPGGGNQPQHF.